A selection of T cell receptor beta chains follows, all from one sample in a study of regulatory T cells in long-lasting Graves disease. TCRdb fed the multiplex PCR reads into MiXCR, producing one record per CDR3 protein. The table lists 400,000 to 550,000 distinct CDR3 sequences, around 15% of them singletons. The same data also went into a second study, on T cells in Graves' hyperthyroidism and ophthalmopathy.

This sample comprised peripheral blood mononuclear cells (PBMCs), obtained at new diagnosis, from a patient treated with antithyroid drugs. All receptors derive from a young woman with Graves disease. CDR3s include the opening cysteine and the closing phenylalanine or tryptophan. D genes are given only for firm matches. The size field reads once, few, many or a size class.

TRBV20-1	TRBJ1-5	.	many	TGCAGTGCTAGAGCATCCGGGGTTTATAGCAATCAGCCCCAGCATTTT	CSARASGVYSNQPQHF
TRBV28	TRBJ2-3	.	many	TGTGCCAGCAGCCCGGGGGCGTCGGGCACAGATACGCAGTATTTT	CASSPGASGTDTQYF
TRBV24-1	TRBJ2-3	TRBD2	many	TGTGCCACCAGTGACCGACTAGCCAGCACAGATACGCAGTATTTT	CATSDRLASTDTQYF
TRBV5-1	TRBJ1-1	TRBD1	few	TGCGCCAGTCGACAGGGGGCATTAGAGGCTTTCTTT	CASRQGALEAFF
TRBV7-2	TRBJ2-1	.	many	TGTGCCAGCAGTCCCTCTGTGATTACGGTCAATGAGCAGTTCTTC	CASSPSVITVNEQFF
TRBV6-1	TRBJ2-5	.	many	TGTGCCAGCAGCCACCCAGGGGTTGGCCAAGAGACCCAGTACTTC	CASSHPGVGQETQYF
TRBV29-1	TRBJ2-1	TRBD2	many	TGCAGCGTCGACGCCGGGACTAGCACCAATGAGCAGTTCTTC	CSVDAGTSTNEQFF
TRBV20-1	TRBJ2-7	TRBD1	few	TGCAGTGCTAGAGATCCCCGGACAGGGGAAACCAACGAGCAGTACTTC	CSARDPRTGETNEQYF
TRBV5-6	TRBJ1-2	.	many	TGTGCCAGCAGCCATCGCCCGACAGGAGAGGATGGCTACACCTTC	CASSHRPTGEDGYTF
TRBV7-9	TRBJ2-7	.	many	TGTGCCAGCAGCTTACCCGGGGCTCCCTACGAGCAGTACTTC	CASSLPGAPYEQYF
TRBV7-9	TRBJ1-1	.	many	TGTGCCAGCAGCTTGATGTTACTGAACACTGAAGCTTTCTTT	CASSLMLLNTEAFF